The rows below give T cell receptor beta chains drawn from one sample of a study of T cells in Graves' hyperthyroidism and ophthalmopathy. TCRdb fed the multiplex PCR reads into MiXCR, producing one record per CDR3 protein. Of some 460,000 distinct CDR3 sequences in the sample, approximately 14% were seen once. The source material was blood. The receptors derive from a young woman with Graves' hyperthyroidism. CDR3s include the opening cysteine and the closing phenylalanine or tryptophan. The D gene is left open where the match is weak. Rows give clone size only sometimes, using once, few, many, or a class for an expanded clone.

len	v_gene	j_gene	abundance	d_gene	CDR3aa	CDR3nt
13	TRBV6-1	TRBJ1-2	NA	TRBD1	CASGQASNYGYTF	TGTGCCAGCGGACAGGCCTCTAACTATGGCTACACCTTC
14	TRBV6-1	TRBJ1-5	once	TRBD1	CASRKGTEDQPQHF	TGTGCCAGCAGGAAGGGGACAGAGGATCAGCCCCAGCATTTT
13	TRBV19	TRBJ1-1	NA	NA	CASSPGIVTEAFF	TGTGCCAGTAGTCCCGGGATAGTCACTGAAGCTTTCTTT
16	TRBV6-1	TRBJ2-1	NA	NA	CASSEARWAGDNEQFF	TGTGCCAGCAGTGAAGCGAGGTGGGCTGGTGACAATGAGCAGTTCTTC
14	TRBV7-6	TRBJ2-1	NA	TRBD1	CASSLGTGTDEQFF	TGTGCCAGCAGCCTGGGGACAGGGACCGATGAGCAGTTCTTC
16	TRBV7-6	TRBJ2-7	NA	TRBD2	CASSFLERELPYEQYF	TGTGCCAGCAGCTTCCTCGAGCGGGAACTCCCCTACGAGCAGTACTTC
15	TRBV4-1	TRBJ2-7	NA	TRBD2	CASSQERLAVIEQYF	TGCGCCAGCAGCCAGGAACGACTAGCTGTTATCGAGCAGTACTTC
15	TRBV12-3/TRBV12-4	TRBJ2-4	many	NA	CASRPQGIAKNIQYF	TGTGCCAGCCGGCCCCAGGGCATAGCCAAAAACATTCAGTACTTC
16	TRBV7-9	TRBJ2-7	few	TRBD1	CASSGRDDRGDYEQYF	TGTGCCAGCAGCGGACGGGATGACAGGGGGGACTACGAGCAGTACTTC
16	TRBV18	TRBJ2-7	few	NA	CASSPRVQDDFYEQYF	TGTGCCAGCTCACCACGGGTACAGGATGATTTCTACGAGCAGTACTTC
16	TRBV27	TRBJ2-7	many	NA	CASSFQGFSPEYEQYF	TGTGCCAGCAGTTTCCAGGGATTTTCACCTGAATACGAGCAGTACTTC
15	TRBV12-3/TRBV12-4	TRBJ2-7	many	NA	CASSHFAGPTYEQYF	TGTGCCAGCAGCCACTTCGCAGGGCCGACCTACGAGCAGTACTTC
11	TRBV20-1	TRBJ1-2	NA	NA	CSAPGLGGYTF	TGCAGTGCCCCCGGTCTGGGAGGCTACACCTTC
16	TRBV20-1	TRBJ1-1	NA	NA	CSARDHGRRGAGEAFF	TGCAGTGCTAGAGATCATGGTCGGAGGGGGGCGGGTGAAGCTTTCTTT